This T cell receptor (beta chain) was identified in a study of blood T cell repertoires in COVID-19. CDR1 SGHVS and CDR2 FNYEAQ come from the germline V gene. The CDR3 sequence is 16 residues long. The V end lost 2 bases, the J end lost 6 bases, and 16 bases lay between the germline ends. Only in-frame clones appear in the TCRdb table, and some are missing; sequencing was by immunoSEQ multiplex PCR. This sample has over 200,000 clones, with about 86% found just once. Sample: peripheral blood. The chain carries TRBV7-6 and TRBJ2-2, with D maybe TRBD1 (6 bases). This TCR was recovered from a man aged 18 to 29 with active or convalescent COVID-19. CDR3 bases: TGTGCCAGCAGCTTACCTAGCACAGGGACATCCGGGGAGCTGTTTTTT. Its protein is CASSLPSTGTSGELFF.